Reported below is one T cell receptor beta chain. These data originate in a study of blood T cell repertoires in COVID-19. Study background: Sources were T cells, B-cell-depleted T cells, or PBMCs; the material itself was cDNA or gDNA.

In the original processing: Estimation of nucleated cell counts relied on the amplification of reference gene primers. TCRdb's copy holds only in-frame clones and misses some; the assay was immunoSEQ multiplex PCR. V, J and clone size were drawn from that table, and D and trimming were deduced from the DNA. Of roughly 340,000 clones in the sample, under 95% were seen once. After removal of 3 bases from V and 6 bases from J, the junction contained 11 bases not matched to a gene. CDR3 length: 17 residues. In germline, CDR1 is PRHDT, CDR2 FYEKMQ (reference sequence). This sequence joins TRBV13 and TRBJ2-1; 10 bases are a match to TRBD2. Sequenced: peripheral blood. The sequence derives from a woman aged 18 to 35 who had recovered from COVID-19. CDR3 sequence (DNA): TGTGCCAGCAGCTTCAAGGGTATAGCGGGAGGAAGCAATGAGCAGTTCTTC. Translating it yields CASSFKGIAGGSNEQFF.